Listed below are T cell receptor beta chains from one sample, sequenced in a study of Tregs in tolerant kidney transplant recipients. Assay used: immunoSEQ multiplex PCR; TCRdb lists only in-frame clones, some missing. The repertoire has approximately 15,000 clones, about four fifths of them found once; the top ten carry approximately 1.5%. The specimen was Tregs from blood, collected before the transplant. The receptors originated from a human donor who received a combined kidney and bone marrow transplant. Both conserved end residues are part of each CDR3. The D gene is left open where the match is weak. The size of a clone is reported for some rows only, either as once, few or many, or as a class for expanded clones.

abundance: once; j_gene: TRBJ2-1; v_gene: TRBV5-1; d_gene: -; CDR3nt: TGCGCCAGCAGACTAGCCTACAATGAGCAGTTCTTC; CDR3aa: CASRLAYNEQFF
abundance: -; j_gene: TRBJ2-7; v_gene: TRBV6-6; d_gene: TRBD1; CDR3nt: TGTGCCAGCAGTTCCCTCACCGAGGGGGCCACCTACGAGCAGTACTTC; CDR3aa: CASSSLTEGATYEQYF
abundance: -; j_gene: TRBJ2-2; v_gene: TRBV11-2; d_gene: -; CDR3nt: TGTGCCAGCAGCTTAGCGGCGGGGAGCGGGGAGCTGTTTTTT; CDR3aa: CASSLAAGSGELFF
abundance: -; j_gene: TRBJ1-5; v_gene: TRBV30; d_gene: -; CDR3nt: TGTGCCTGGAGTAAGGGGACTCCCAATTATAGCAATCAGCCCCAGCATTTT; CDR3aa: CAWSKGTPNYSNQPQHF
abundance: few; j_gene: TRBJ1-1; v_gene: TRBV10-1; d_gene: -; CDR3nt: TGCGCCAGCACGGAGCTCATGAACACTGAAGCTTTCTTT; CDR3aa: CASTELMNTEAFF
abundance: -; j_gene: TRBJ1-2; v_gene: TRBV28; d_gene: -; CDR3nt: TGTGCCAGCAGACCTCCGAGAGCTCGGGGGGCGTACTATGGCTACACCTTC; CDR3aa: CASRPPRARGAYYGYTF
abundance: -; j_gene: TRBJ2-7; v_gene: TRBV10-2; d_gene: TRBD2; CDR3nt: TGCGCCAGCAGTGAAGGTCGCCTAGCGGGAGTCGAAAAGTACTTC; CDR3aa: CASSEGRLAGVEKYF
abundance: -; j_gene: TRBJ2-7; v_gene: TRBV6-6; d_gene: -; CDR3nt: TGTGCCAGCAGCCGGGGCGGCGGGACGAGCTCCTACGAGCAGTACTTC; CDR3aa: CASSRGGGTSSYEQYF
abundance: -; j_gene: TRBJ1-1; v_gene: TRBV27; d_gene: -; CDR3nt: TGTGCCACCTCCGGCAGGGTGGGCACTGAAGCTTTCTTT; CDR3aa: CATSGRVGTEAFF
abundance: -; j_gene: TRBJ2-7; v_gene: TRBV5-6; d_gene: -; CDR3nt: TGTGCCAGCAGCTTGCTAGGCCCCGGCTACGAGCAGTACTTC; CDR3aa: CASSLLGPGYEQYF
abundance: -; j_gene: TRBJ2-1; v_gene: TRBV10-2; d_gene: -; CDR3nt: TGCGCCAGCAGTGAGCCGCCTAGATTGGGGGGTGTGTTCTACAATGAGCAGTTCTTC; CDR3aa: CASSEPPRLGGVFYNEQFF
abundance: -; j_gene: TRBJ1-6; v_gene: TRBV5-1; d_gene: -; CDR3nt: TGCGCCAGCAGCTCTGGGACCGGGAGAGCTAATTCACCCCTCCACTTT; CDR3aa: CASSSGTGRANSPLHF
abundance: -; j_gene: TRBJ2-2; v_gene: TRBV28; d_gene: TRBD1; CDR3nt: TGTGCCAGCAGGGCCGGGACAGGGTGGGCCGGGGAGCTGTTTTTT; CDR3aa: CASRAGTGWAGELFF
abundance: -; j_gene: TRBJ2-7; v_gene: TRBV29-1; d_gene: TRBD1; CDR3nt: TGCAGCGTGGCTGGGACAGACTCCTACGAGCAGTACTTC; CDR3aa: CSVAGTDSYEQYF
abundance: once; j_gene: TRBJ2-5; v_gene: TRBV2; d_gene: TRBD2; CDR3nt: TGTGCCAGCAGTGAAGTAGCGGGGAGAGGGACCCAGTACTTC; CDR3aa: CASSEVAGRGTQYF
abundance: -; j_gene: TRBJ1-1; v_gene: TRBV27; d_gene: TRBD1; CDR3nt: TGTGCCAGCAGTTTAGCAGGGGGGACTGAAGCTTTCTTT; CDR3aa: CASSLAGGTEAFF
abundance: -; j_gene: TRBJ2-3; v_gene: TRBV12-2; d_gene: -; CDR3nt: TGTGCAAGTCGCTTAGCGCCGGGTCAGCCTAGCACAGATACGCAGTATTTT; CDR3aa: CASRLAPGQPSTDTQYF
abundance: -; j_gene: TRBJ2-5; v_gene: TRBV5-6; d_gene: -; CDR3nt: TGTGCCAGCAGCTTGGTAGGGGGGGGCAGGCAAGAGACCCAGTACTTC; CDR3aa: CASSLVGGGRQETQYF
abundance: -; j_gene: TRBJ1-2; v_gene: TRBV7-9; d_gene: TRBD1; CDR3nt: TGTGCCAGCAGCCGGGGGACAGCCTATGGCTACACCTTC; CDR3aa: CASSRGTAYGYTF
abundance: -; j_gene: TRBJ1-2; v_gene: TRBV19; d_gene: -; CDR3nt: TGTGCCAGTAGATCAGGGTGGCCCACCTATGGCTACACCTTC; CDR3aa: CASRSGWPTYGYTF
abundance: -; j_gene: TRBJ1-4; v_gene: TRBV2; d_gene: TRBD1; CDR3nt: TGTGCCAGCAGTGACAGGGGGCAAAGGGCAAGGGAAAAACTGTTTTTT; CDR3aa: CASSDRGQRAREKLFF
abundance: -; j_gene: TRBJ1-2; v_gene: TRBV18; d_gene: -; CDR3nt: TGTGCCAGCTCACCAGTCGGGTATGGCTACACCTTC; CDR3aa: CASSPVGYGYTF
abundance: -; j_gene: TRBJ1-1; v_gene: TRBV28; d_gene: TRBD1; CDR3nt: TGTGCCAGCAACCCCGGGACAGGGGGGAACACTGAAGCTTTCTTT; CDR3aa: CASNPGTGGNTEAFF
abundance: -; j_gene: TRBJ1-3; v_gene: TRBV11-2; d_gene: -; CDR3nt: TGTGCCAGCAGCCCCCGGTTTGGGGGCATCTCTGGAAACACCATATATTTT; CDR3aa: CASSPRFGGISGNTIYF
abundance: few; j_gene: TRBJ1-1; v_gene: TRBV6-6; d_gene: -; CDR3nt: TGTGCCAGCACCCACCGGGGGGCGCACACTGAAGCTTTCTTT; CDR3aa: CASTHRGAHTEAFF